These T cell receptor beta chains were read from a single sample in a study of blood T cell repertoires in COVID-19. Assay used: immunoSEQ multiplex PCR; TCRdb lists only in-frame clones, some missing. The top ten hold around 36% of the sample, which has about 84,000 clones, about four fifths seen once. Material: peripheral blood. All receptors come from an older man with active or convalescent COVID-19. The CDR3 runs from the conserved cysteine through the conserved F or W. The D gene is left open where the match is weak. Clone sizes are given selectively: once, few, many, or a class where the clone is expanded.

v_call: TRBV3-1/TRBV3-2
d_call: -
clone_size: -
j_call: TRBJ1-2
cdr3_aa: CASSQGAGVDVGGYTF
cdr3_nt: TGTGCCAGCAGCCAAGGGGCAGGGGTGGATGTCGGTGGCTACACCTTC

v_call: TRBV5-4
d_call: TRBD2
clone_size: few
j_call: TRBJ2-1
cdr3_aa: CASKRGLAGVGAYNEQFF
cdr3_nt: TGTGCCAGCAAACGCGGACTAGCGGGAGTAGGGGCCTACAATGAGCAGTTCTTC

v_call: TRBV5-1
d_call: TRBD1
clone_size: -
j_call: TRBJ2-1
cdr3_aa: CASSLVVAGGNEQFF
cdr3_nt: TGCGCCAGCAGCTTGGTGGTGGCAGGGGGCAATGAGCAGTTCTTC

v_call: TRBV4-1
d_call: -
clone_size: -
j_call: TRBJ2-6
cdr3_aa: CASSQVGGSGANVLTF
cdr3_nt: TGCGCCAGCAGCCAAGTAGGGGGATCAGGGGCCAACGTCCTGACTTTC

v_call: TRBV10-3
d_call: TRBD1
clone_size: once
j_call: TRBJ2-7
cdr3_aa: CAISDQGRQGAGYEQYF
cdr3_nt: TGTGCCATCAGTGATCAGGGGAGGCAGGGGGCCGGCTACGAGCAGTACTTC

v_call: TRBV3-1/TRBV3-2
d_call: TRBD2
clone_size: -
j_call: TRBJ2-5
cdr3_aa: CASRSTSGGQETQYF
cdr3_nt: TGTGCCAGCAGGTCGACTAGCGGGGGGCAAGAGACCCAGTACTTC

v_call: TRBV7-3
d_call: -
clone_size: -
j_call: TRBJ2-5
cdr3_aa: CASSLVAGAGVTQYF
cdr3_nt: TGTGCCAGCAGCTTAGTGGCAGGGGCTGGGGTGACCCAGTACTTC

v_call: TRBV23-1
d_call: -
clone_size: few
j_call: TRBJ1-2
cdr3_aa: CASSLEGRGYTF
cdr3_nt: TGCGCCAGCAGTCTGGAGGGGAGAGGCTACACCTTC

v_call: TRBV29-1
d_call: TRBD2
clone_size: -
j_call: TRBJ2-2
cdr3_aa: CSVLTRTSSAGELFF
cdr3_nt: TGCAGCGTCCTTACCAGGACTAGCAGCGCCGGGGAGCTGTTTTTT

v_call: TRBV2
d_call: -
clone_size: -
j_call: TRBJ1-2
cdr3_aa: CASSPGAYGYTF
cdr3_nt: TGTGCCAGCAGTCCTGGGGCGTATGGCTACACCTTC

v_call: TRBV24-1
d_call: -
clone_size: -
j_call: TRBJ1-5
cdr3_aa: CATSDSTGFSNQPQHF
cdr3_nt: TGTGCCACCAGTGACTCCACGGGTTTTAGCAATCAGCCCCAGCATTTT

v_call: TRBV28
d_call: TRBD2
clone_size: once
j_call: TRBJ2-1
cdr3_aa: CASSLPSGSYNEQFF
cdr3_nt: TGTGCCAGCAGTTTACCTAGCGGGAGTTACAATGAGCAGTTCTTC

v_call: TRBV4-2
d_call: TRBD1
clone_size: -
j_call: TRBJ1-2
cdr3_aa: CASSQERAGQQYGYTF
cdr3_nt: TGTGCCAGCAGCCAAGAACGTGCGGGACAGCAATATGGCTACACCTTC

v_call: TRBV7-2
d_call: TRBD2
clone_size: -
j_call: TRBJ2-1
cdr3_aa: CASSSSGNLVDEQFF
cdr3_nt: TGTGCCAGCAGCTCTAGCGGCAACTTAGTCGATGAGCAGTTCTTC

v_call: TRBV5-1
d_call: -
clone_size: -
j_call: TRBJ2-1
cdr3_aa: CASSFQEPGLVSYNEQFF
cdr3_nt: TGCGCCAGCAGCTTCCAGGAACCGGGACTCGTATCCTACAATGAGCAGTTCTTC

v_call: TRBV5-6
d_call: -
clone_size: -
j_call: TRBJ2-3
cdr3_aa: CASSLSPGRDTQYF
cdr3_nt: TGTGCCAGCAGCTTGTCTCCGGGGAGGGATACGCAGTATTTT

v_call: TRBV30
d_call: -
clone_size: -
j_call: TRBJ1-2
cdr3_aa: CAWSHSNSNYGYTF
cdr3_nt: TGTGCCTGGAGTCATTCTAACTCTAACTATGGCTACACCTTC

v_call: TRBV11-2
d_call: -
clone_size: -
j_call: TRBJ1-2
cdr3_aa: CASSQTNYGYTF
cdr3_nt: TGTGCCAGCAGCCAAACTAACTATGGCTACACCTTC

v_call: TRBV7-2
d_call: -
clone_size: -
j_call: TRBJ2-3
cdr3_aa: CASSSRTTSTDTQYF
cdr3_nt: TGTGCCAGCAGCTCCCGGACTACGAGCACAGATACGCAGTATTTT

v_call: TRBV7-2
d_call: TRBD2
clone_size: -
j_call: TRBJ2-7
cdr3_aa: CASSLISGKENEQYF
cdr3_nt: TGTGCCAGCAGCTTGATTAGCGGGAAGGAAAACGAGCAGTACTTC

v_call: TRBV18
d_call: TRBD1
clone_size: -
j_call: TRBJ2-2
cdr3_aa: CASSRPPGQGTTGELFF
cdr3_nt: TGTGCCAGCTCACGCCCTCCGGGACAGGGGACCACCGGGGAGCTGTTTTTT

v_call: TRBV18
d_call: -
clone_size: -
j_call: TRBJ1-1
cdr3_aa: CASSLGQLENTEAFF
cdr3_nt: TGTGCCAGCTCACTGGGACAACTTGAAAACACTGAAGCTTTCTTT

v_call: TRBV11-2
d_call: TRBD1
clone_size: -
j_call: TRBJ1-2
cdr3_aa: CASSSRDRGLYYGYTF
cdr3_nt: TGTGCCAGCAGTTCAAGGGACAGGGGGCTTTATTATGGCTACACCTTC

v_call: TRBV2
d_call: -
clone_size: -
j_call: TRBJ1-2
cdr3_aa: CASSPGQGYTF
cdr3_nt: TGTGCCAGCAGTCCCGGACAGGGCTACACCTTC